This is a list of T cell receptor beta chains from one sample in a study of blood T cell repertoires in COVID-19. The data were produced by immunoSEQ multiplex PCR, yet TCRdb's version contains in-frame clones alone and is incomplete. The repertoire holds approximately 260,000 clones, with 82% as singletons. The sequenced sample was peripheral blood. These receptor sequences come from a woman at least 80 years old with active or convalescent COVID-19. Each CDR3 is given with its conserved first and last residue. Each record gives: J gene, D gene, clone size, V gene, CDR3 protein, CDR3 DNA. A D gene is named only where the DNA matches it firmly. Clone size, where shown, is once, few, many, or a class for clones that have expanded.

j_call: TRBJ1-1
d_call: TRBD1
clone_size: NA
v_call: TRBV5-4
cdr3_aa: CASSRDWKTGGSMNTEAFF
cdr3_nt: TGTGCCAGCAGCCGAGATTGGAAAACAGGGGGGTCCATGAACACTGAAGCTTTCTTT

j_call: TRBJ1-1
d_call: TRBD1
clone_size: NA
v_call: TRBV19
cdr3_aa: CASSKGQGILNTEAFF
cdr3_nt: TGTGCCAGTAGCAAAGGACAGGGGATCCTGAACACTGAAGCTTTCTTT

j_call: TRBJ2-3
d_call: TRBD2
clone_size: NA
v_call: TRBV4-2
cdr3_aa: CASSQLLASSTDTQYF
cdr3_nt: TGTGCCAGCAGCCAACTACTAGCGTCTAGCACAGATACGCAGTATTTT

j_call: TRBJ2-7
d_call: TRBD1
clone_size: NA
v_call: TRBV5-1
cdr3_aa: CASSFLDRGPYGEQYF
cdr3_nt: TGCGCCAGCAGCTTTCTCGACAGGGGGCCCTACGGGGAGCAGTACTTC

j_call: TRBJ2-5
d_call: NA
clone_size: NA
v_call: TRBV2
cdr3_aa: CASRGQGRETQYF
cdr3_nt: TGTGCCAGCAGGGGGCAGGGTCGAGAGACCCAGTACTTC

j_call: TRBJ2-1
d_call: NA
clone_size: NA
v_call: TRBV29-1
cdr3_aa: CSPRHQNEQFF
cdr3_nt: TGCAGCCCGCGTCATCAAAATGAGCAGTTCTTC

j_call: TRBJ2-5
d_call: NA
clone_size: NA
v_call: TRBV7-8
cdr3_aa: CASSLGSIGSQGTQYF
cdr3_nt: TGTGCCAGCAGCTTGGGCAGTATCGGATCGCAAGGGACCCAGTACTTC

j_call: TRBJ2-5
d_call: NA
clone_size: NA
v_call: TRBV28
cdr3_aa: CASSPYFRGETQYF
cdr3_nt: TGTGCCAGCAGTCCTTATTTTCGGGGAGAGACCCAGTACTTC

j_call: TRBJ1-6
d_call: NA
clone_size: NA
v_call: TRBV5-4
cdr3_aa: CASSLKAGSLNSPLHF
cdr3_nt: TGTGCCAGCAGCTTGAAGGCCGGGTCCCTTAATTCACCCCTCCACTTT

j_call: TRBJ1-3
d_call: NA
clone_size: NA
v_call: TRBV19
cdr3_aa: CASSIRGPGNTIYF
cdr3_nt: TGTGCCAGTAGTATCCGAGGTCCTGGAAACACCATATATTTT

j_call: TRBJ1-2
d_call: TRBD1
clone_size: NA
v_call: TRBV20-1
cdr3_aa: CSAREGAGYTF
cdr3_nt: TGCAGTGCTAGGGAGGGGGCTGGCTACACCTTC

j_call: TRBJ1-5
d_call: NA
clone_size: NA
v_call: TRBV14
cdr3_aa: CASSKSGGQPQHF
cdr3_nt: TGTGCCAGCAGCAAATCCGGGGGACAGCCCCAGCATTTT

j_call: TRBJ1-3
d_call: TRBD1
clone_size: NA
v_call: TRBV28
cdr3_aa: CASRGQGVSTIYF
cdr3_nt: TGTGCCAGCAGGGGACAGGGGGTATCCACCATATATTTT

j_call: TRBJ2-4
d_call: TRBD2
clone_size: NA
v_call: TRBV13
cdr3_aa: CASSFSGGAGAKNIQYF
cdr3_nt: TGTGCCAGCAGCTTTAGCGGGGGGGCTGGGGCCAAAAACATTCAGTACTTC

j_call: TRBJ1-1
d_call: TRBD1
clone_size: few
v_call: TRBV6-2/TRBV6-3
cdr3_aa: CASSLGQGNTEAFF
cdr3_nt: TGTGCCAGCAGCCTAGGACAGGGAAACACTGAAGCTTTCTTT

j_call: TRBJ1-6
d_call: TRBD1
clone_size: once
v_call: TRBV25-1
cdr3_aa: CASSRDRDSPLHF
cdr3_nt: TGTGCCAGCAGCCGGGACAGGGATTCACCCCTCCACTTT

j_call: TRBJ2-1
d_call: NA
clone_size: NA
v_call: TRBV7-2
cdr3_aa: CASSYRRGSYNEQFF
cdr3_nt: TGTGCCAGCAGCTACCGGCGGGGCTCCTACAATGAGCAGTTCTTC

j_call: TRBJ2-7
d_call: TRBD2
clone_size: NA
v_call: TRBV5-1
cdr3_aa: CASSWDGGRAAREQYF
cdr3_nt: TGCGCCAGCAGCTGGGACGGCGGGAGGGCCGCTCGGGAGCAGTACTTC

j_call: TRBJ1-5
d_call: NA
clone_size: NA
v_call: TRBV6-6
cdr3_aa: CASSTKTRGSNQPQHF
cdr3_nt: TGTGCCAGCAGTACCAAAACCAGGGGCTCGAATCAGCCCCAGCATTTT

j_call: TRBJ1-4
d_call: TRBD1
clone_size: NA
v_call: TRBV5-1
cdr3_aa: CASSLGTDFNEKLFF
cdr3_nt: TGCGCCAGCAGCTTAGGGACAGATTTTAATGAAAAACTGTTTTTT

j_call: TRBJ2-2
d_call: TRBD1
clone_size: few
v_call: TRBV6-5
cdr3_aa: CASSRDRVLRGELFF
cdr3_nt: TGTGCCAGCAGCCGGGACAGGGTGTTAAGGGGGGAGCTGTTTTTT

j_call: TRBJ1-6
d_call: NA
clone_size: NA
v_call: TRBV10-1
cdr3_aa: CASSESIGEGSPLHF
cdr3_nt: TGCGCCAGCAGTGAGTCGATCGGGGAAGGCTCACCCCTCCACTTT

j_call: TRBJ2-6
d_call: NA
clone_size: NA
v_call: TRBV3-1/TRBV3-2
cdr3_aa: CASSQAVDSGANVLTF
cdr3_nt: TGTGCCAGCAGCCAGGCCGTTGACTCTGGGGCCAACGTCCTGACTTTC

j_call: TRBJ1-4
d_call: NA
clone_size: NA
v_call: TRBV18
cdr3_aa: CASSPLQNNEKLFF
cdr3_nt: TGTGCCAGCTCACCATTGCAGAATAATGAAAAACTGTTTTTT

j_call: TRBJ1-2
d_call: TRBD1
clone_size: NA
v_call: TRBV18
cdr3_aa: CASSPGTGGTGYTF
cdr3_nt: TGTGCCAGCTCACCCGGGACAGGGGGCACGGGCTACACCTTC